Shown below are 4 T cell receptor beta chains from a single sample sequenced in a study of neoadjuvant anti-PD-1 for oral cavity cancer (dated by TCRdb to the early 2020s). This specimen's time point label, interpreted: after neoadjuvant nivolumab, at surgical resection. Libraries were constructed by the immunoSEQ multiplex PCR assay. TCRdb's version of the immuneACCESS table is confined to in-frame rearrangements and falls short of the full clone set. An unresolved V gene accounts for under half of the shortfall where checked; the remainder is of unknown origin. The sample data list tens of thousands of clones, and approximately 87% of these were observed just once. 2.5% to 3.5% of the sample goes to the ten largest clones. The source material was PBMCs, sampled after nivolumab (anti-PD-1) treatment. The receptors come from a person between 40 and 80 years old with oral cavity squamous cell carcinoma.

The chain has TRBV5-6 and TRBJ1-2; D may be TRBD1 (6 bases). The germline gives CDR1 SGHDT, CDR2 YYEEEE. V was shortened by 3 bases and J by 7 bases, with 10 bases between the two germline ends. This CDR3 comprises 12 residues. CDR3 loop: CASSSQGVGYTF. The CDR3 DNA reads TGTGCCAGCAGCTCACAGGGAGTTGGCTACACCTTC. Filled out from reference TRBV5-6 and TRBJ1-2, the complete variable domain reads DAGVTQSPTHLIKTRGQQVTLRCSPKSGHDTVSWYQQALGQGPQFIFQYYEEEERQRGNFPDRFSGHQFPNYSSELNVNALLLGDSALYLCASSSQGVGYTFGSGTRLTVV.

The rearrangement links TRBV7-8 to TRBJ1-4; tentative D call: TRBD1 (5 bases). The CDR3 length is 13 residues. The ends were cut back, 1 base at V and 10 bases at J, with 10 bases in the middle. Per the germline V gene, CDR1 is SGHVS and CDR2 is FQNEAQ. Here the CDR3 reads CASSLVSQGKLFF. In DNA form, the CDR3 reads TGTGCCAGCAGCTTAGTGTCCCAGGGAAAACTGTTTTTT.

This chain joins TRBV25-1 and TRBJ1-1, with D maybe TRBD1 (5 bases). Trimming removed 0 bases from V and 2 bases from J, with 13 bases in between. Germline CDR1 is MGHDK and CDR2 is SYGVNS. The CDR3 runs to 16 residues. The CDR3 DNA is TGTGCCAGCAGTGAATATTACGCAGGGCGAAACACTGAAGCTTTCTTT. This codes for CASSEYYAGRNTEAFF.

This chain joins TRBV27 and TRBJ1-1; D possibly corresponds to TRBD1 (5 bases). From germline, CDR1 is MNHEY and CDR2 SMNVEV (reference sequence). The germline V and J ends were trimmed by 4 bases and 1 base, with 7 bases remaining between them. This CDR3 comprises 13 residues. Here the CDR3 reads CASSSGWNTEAFF. In DNA, the CDR3 is TGTGCCAGCAGTTCAGGGTGGAACACTGAAGCTTTCTTT.